Below, 13 T cell receptor beta chains from the same sample are listed, as sequenced in a study of blood T cell repertoires in COVID-19. Assay: immunoSEQ multiplex PCR; the TCRdb copy retains only in-frame clones and omits some. The sample consists of about 120,000 clones, 84% of them appearing once. The sequenced sample was PBMCs or T cells enriched from blood (not recorded which). The receptors were gathered from a woman aged 25 to 39 who had recovered from COVID-19.

V and J are TRBV3-1 (or the pseudogene TRBV3-2) and TRBJ2-7; 7 bases are shared with TRBD2. The CDR3 contains 16 residues. CDR1 and CDR2 (germline): LGHDT, YNNKEL (reference sequence). With 3 bases clipped from V and 6 bases from J, the junction kept 14 bases outside the gene matches. In DNA form, the CDR3 reads TGTGCCAGCAGCCAGATAGCGGAGGGAGGGTCTGGCGAGCAGTACTTC. The encoded protein is CASSQIAEGGSGEQYF.

The chain employs TRBV18 and TRBJ1-2, with D tentatively TRBD1 (6 bases). Trimming took 2 bases from V and 8 from J, leaving 9 bases between them. CDR1 and CDR2 (germline): KGHSH, LQKENI. This CDR3 is built from 12 residues. The CDR3 region has the DNA TGTGCCAGCTCACCAACAGGGAACGGCTACACCTTC. Protein: CASSPTGNGYTF.

V and J are TRBV6-5 and TRBJ2-4, with D perhaps TRBD1 (6 bases). Trimming took off 10 bases at V and 0 bases at J, with 16 bases between the two ends. This CDR3 region has 15 residues. Germline CDR1 MNHEY, CDR2 SVGAGI. The CDR3 region is CATKEGGRAKNIQYF. The CDR3 DNA reads as TGTGCCACTAAAGAAGGGGGAAGAGCCAAAAACATTCAGTACTTC.

This sequence joins TRBV11-2 and TRBJ2-2; 8 bases fit TRBD2. Germline V gene lookup returns CDR1 SGHAT and CDR2 FQNNGV. Unmatched junction bases numbered 8, after V lost 5 bases and J lost 6 bases. The CDR3 is made up of 15 amino acids. The CDR3 reads CASSLAGGRAGELFF. CDR3 bases: TGTGCCAGCAGCCTCGCGGGGGGAAGGGCCGGGGAGCTGTTTTTT.

This chain links TRBV28 with TRBJ1-5; TRBD1 might be the D (5 bases). V gave up 8 bases and J gave up 3 bases, with 17 bases separating them. In germline, CDR1 is MDHEN, CDR2 SYDVKM. The CDR3 is 15 amino acids. The CDR3 region is CASVAGGAYNQPQHF. The CDR3 DNA sequence: TGTGCCAGCGTGGCCGGGGGAGCTTACAATCAGCCCCAGCATTTT.

The count of this clone is one. This chain connects TRBV6-6 to TRBJ1-1, with D perhaps matching TRBD1 (5 bases). This CDR3 is 14 amino acids long. Germline CDR1 is MNHNY and CDR2 is SVGAGI (reference sequence). The V gene lost 3 bases and the J gene lost 1 base, with 9 bases spanning the gap. CDR3 DNA sequence: TGTGCCAGCAGTTATACAGGTCCGAACACTGAAGCTTTCTTT. It encodes CASSYTGPNTEAFF.

V gene TRBV4-3 combines with J gene TRBJ2-5; 10 bases align to TRBD1. The V gene end was trimmed by 4 bases and the J gene end by 4 bases; junction bases not matched to a gene: 6. This CDR3 has 15 amino acids. Germline V gene lookup returns CDR1 LGHNA and CDR2 YSLEER. Here the CDR3 DNA reads TGCGCCAGCAGCCCGGGACAGGGGTGGCGAGAGACCCAGTACTTC. Amino acid sequence: CASSPGQGWRETQYF.

The chain has TRBV21-1 and TRBJ1-4; the listed D gene, TRBD1, was not tested against the DNA. TRBV21-1 is a known pseudogene. CDR3 length: 15 residues. The DNA of the CDR3 is TGTGCCAGCAGCGCGAGACAGGGGGTTAATGAAAAACTGTTTTTT. Its translation is CASSARQGVNEKLFF.

This clone has just a few counts. V and J are TRBV7-2 and TRBJ2-2, with TRBD1 as a possible D gene (5 bases). Trimming left V 1 base short and J 6 bases short, with 6 bases between. The CDR3 extends over 13 amino acids. Germline V gives CDR1 SGHTA, CDR2 FQGNSA. This CDR3 reads CASSLVGPGELFF. The CDR3 bases are TGTGCCAGCAGCTTAGTGGGGCCCGGGGAGCTGTTTTTT.

The chain couples TRBV28 to TRBJ1-5; 7 nucleotides match TRBD1. The V segment lost 4 bases and the J segment 4 bases; nucleotides outside the gene matches: 4. CDR1 and CDR2 from the germline V gene are MDHEN and SYDVKM. The CDR3 contains 14 residues. The DNA for the CDR3 is TGTGCCAGCAGTTCGGGACAGATGAATCAGCCCCAGCATTTT. Protein: CASSSGQMNQPQHF.

This chain links TRBV28 with TRBJ1-2, with TRBD1 identical over 7 bases. From germline, CDR1 is MDHEN and CDR2 SYDVKM. V shed 7 bases and J 11 bases; nucleotides not matched to a gene: 13. The CDR3 runs 13 residues. The CDR3 coding sequence is TGTGCCAGCACCAAAAGACAGGGCGTGGAATACACCTTC. It encodes CASTKRQGVEYTF.

V gene TRBV30 combines with J gene TRBJ2-1; possibly TRBD2 for D (5 bases). The ends were cut back, 3 bases at V and 3 bases at J, with 12 bases in the middle. The CDR3 has 14 amino acids. Germline CDR1 reads GTSNPN; CDR2 reads SVGIG (reference sequence). CDR3 residues: CAWRPGILYNEQFF. CDR3 in DNA: TGTGCCTGGAGGCCCGGGATCCTCTACAATGAGCAGTTCTTC.

This chain's CDR3 is CASRGAGNTGELFF. CDR3 bases: TGTGCCAGCAGGGGAGCGGGAAACACCGGGGAGCTGTTTTTT. The J gene is TRBJ2-2, the V gene TRBV5-5; 7 positions match TRBD2. Germline V gene data show CDR1 as SGHKS and CDR2 as YYEKEE (reference sequence). The CDR3 is 14 amino acids. The junction had 3 bases not matched to a gene; V was cut back by 5 bases and J by 2 bases.